This T cell receptor (beta chain) was documented in a study of T cells in Graves' hyperthyroidism and ophthalmopathy. Study outcomes and limitations: In the blood, most expanded thyroid clonotypes above 0.001 appeared as well.

The study based diagnoses on clinical symptoms, serum thyroxine and TRAb, thyroid ultrasound and orbital computed tomography. There were TCR beta CDR3 regions amplified from RNA transcripts. HTBI primers drove first-round RT-PCR of the TCR CDR3. TCRdb fed the multiplex PCR reads into MiXCR, producing one record per CDR3 protein. The data show 540,000 or so distinct CDR3 sequences, around 45% seen once. This clonotype was recorded many times. What it binds is not known. Sequencing was done on a sample of peripheral blood or thyroid tissue (not recorded which). The source is an adult woman with Graves' disease, either hyperthyroidism or ophthalmopathy (not recorded which).

CDR3 amino acids: CASSLGQGLGEQYF. The CDR3 region has the DNA TGTGCCAGCAGTTTAGGACAGGGACTCGGCGAGCAGTACTTC. The chain recombines TRBV28 with TRBJ2-7; 8 bases line up with TRBD1. Per germline, CDR1 MDHEN and CDR2 SYDVKM. This CDR3 has 14 residues. J lost 6 bases, V lost 2 bases, and 6 bases had no gene match.